The rows below give T cell receptor beta chains drawn from one sample of a study of response to subunit inactivated influenza vaccine. TCRdb recomputed calls from the RT-PCR reads with MiXCR, one row per CDR3 protein. This table holds 590,000 or so distinct CDR3 sequences, less than 15% found once. The material sequenced was PBMCs from blood, taken about 14 days before vaccination. All receptors come from a man aged 45 to 65 who received an inactivated influenza vaccine. The CDR3 runs from the conserved cysteine through the conserved F or W. The D gene is left open where the match is weak. Clone sizes are given selectively: once, few, many, or a class where the clone is expanded.

clone_size: many
v_call: TRBV2
d_call: .
j_call: TRBJ2-5
cdr3_aa: CASSREGGTQYF
cdr3_nt: TGTGCCAGCAGTCGAGAGGGAGGGACCCAGTACTTC

clone_size: .
v_call: TRBV4-3
d_call: TRBD2
j_call: TRBJ2-1
cdr3_aa: CASSQMGGNEQFF
cdr3_nt: TGCGCCAGCAGCCAAATGGGGGGGAATGAGCAGTTCTTC

clone_size: .
v_call: TRBV3-1
d_call: .
j_call: TRBJ2-2
cdr3_aa: CASSQGEAGELFF
cdr3_nt: TGTGCCAGCAGCCAAGGGGAGGCCGGGGAGCTGTTTTTT

clone_size: few
v_call: TRBV29-1
d_call: TRBD1
j_call: TRBJ2-6
cdr3_aa: CSAGTGGRFGANVLTF
cdr3_nt: TGCAGCGCAGGGACAGGGGGGAGGTTTGGGGCCAACGTCCTGACTTTC

clone_size: few
v_call: TRBV12-3/TRBV12-4
d_call: .
j_call: TRBJ2-7
cdr3_aa: CASSFGGAVYEQYF
cdr3_nt: TGTGCCAGCAGTTTTGGGGGTGCCGTTTACGAGCAGTACTTC

clone_size: many
v_call: TRBV20-1
d_call: TRBD2
j_call: TRBJ2-1
cdr3_aa: CSASGTSGSNEQFF
cdr3_nt: TGCAGTGCTAGCGGGACTAGCGGGAGTAATGAGCAGTTCTTC

clone_size: few
v_call: TRBV6-2/TRBV6-3
d_call: .
j_call: TRBJ1-1
cdr3_aa: CASSYRPLTGAGTEAFF
cdr3_nt: TGTGCCAGCAGTTACCGCCCGTTGACAGGCGCTGGGACTGAAGCTTTCTTT

clone_size: many
v_call: TRBV25-1
d_call: .
j_call: TRBJ1-2
cdr3_aa: CASSEVGHAGGYTF
cdr3_nt: TGTGCCAGCAGTGAAGTAGGGCACGCGGGCGGCTACACCTTC

clone_size: .
v_call: TRBV4-1
d_call: .
j_call: TRBJ1-4
cdr3_aa: CASSQGVAEKLFF
cdr3_nt: TGCGCCAGCAGCCAAGGTGTCGCTGAAAAACTGTTTTTT

clone_size: .
v_call: TRBV20-1
d_call: .
j_call: TRBJ2-7
cdr3_aa: CSAFRDNPSYEQYF
cdr3_nt: TGCAGTGCTTTTCGGGACAACCCCTCCTACGAGCAGTACTTC

clone_size: many
v_call: TRBV6-2/TRBV6-3
d_call: .
j_call: TRBJ2-5
cdr3_aa: CASGYKGGQQETQYF
cdr3_nt: TGTGCCAGCGGTTACAAGGGCGGCCAGCAAGAGACCCAGTACTTC

clone_size: .
v_call: TRBV4-3
d_call: .
j_call: TRBJ2-5
cdr3_aa: CASSQDQVVETQYF
cdr3_nt: TGCGCCAGCAGCCAAGATCAGGTCGTGGAGACCCAGTACTTC

clone_size: many
v_call: TRBV3-1
d_call: TRBD1
j_call: TRBJ1-6
cdr3_aa: CASSAYRDSSSPLHF
cdr3_nt: TGTGCCAGCAGCGCGTACCGGGACAGTTCCTCTCCCCTCCACTTT

clone_size: .
v_call: TRBV24-1
d_call: TRBD1
j_call: TRBJ2-6
cdr3_aa: CATSDKRQGPQSGANVLTF
cdr3_nt: TGTGCCACCAGTGATAAACGACAGGGCCCACAATCTGGGGCCAACGTCCTGACTTTC

clone_size: few
v_call: TRBV6-1
d_call: TRBD2
j_call: TRBJ2-2
cdr3_aa: CASSSGGVSTGELFF
cdr3_nt: TGTGCCAGTTCTAGCGGAGGGGTTAGCACCGGGGAGCTGTTTTTT

clone_size: many
v_call: TRBV7-2
d_call: TRBD1
j_call: TRBJ2-2
cdr3_aa: CASSLATGGASGELFF
cdr3_nt: TGTGCCAGCAGCTTAGCGACAGGGGGCGCCTCCGGGGAGCTGTTTTTT

clone_size: few
v_call: TRBV2
d_call: .
j_call: TRBJ1-5
cdr3_aa: CASSGFKGTSNQPQHF
cdr3_nt: TGTGCCAGCAGTGGATTTAAGGGGACAAGTAATCAGCCCCAGCATTTT

clone_size: .
v_call: TRBV10-3
d_call: .
j_call: TRBJ2-5
cdr3_aa: CAISATSQETQYF
cdr3_nt: TGTGCCATCAGTGCGACATCCCAAGAGACCCAGTACTTC

clone_size: few
v_call: TRBV5-5
d_call: .
j_call: TRBJ1-4
cdr3_aa: CASSSIGAGGEKLFF
cdr3_nt: TGTGCCAGCAGCTCGATAGGAGCCGGGGGGGAAAAACTGTTTTTT

clone_size: .
v_call: TRBV6-4
d_call: TRBD1
j_call: TRBJ2-1
cdr3_aa: CASSLMGSGTGYSHEQFF
cdr3_nt: TGTGCCAGCAGTCTCATGGGATCCGGGACAGGGTATAGCCACGAGCAGTTCTTC

clone_size: many
v_call: TRBV27
d_call: .
j_call: TRBJ1-5
cdr3_aa: CASRPGPEGNQPQHF
cdr3_nt: TGTGCCAGCAGACCGGGACCCGAGGGGAATCAGCCCCAGCATTTT

clone_size: few
v_call: TRBV6-1
d_call: .
j_call: TRBJ2-7
cdr3_aa: CASSEHKAYEQYF
cdr3_nt: TGTGCCAGCAGTGAACATAAGGCCTACGAGCAGTACTTC

clone_size: few
v_call: TRBV12-3/TRBV12-4
d_call: .
j_call: TRBJ2-5
cdr3_aa: CASSLRVRRETQYF
cdr3_nt: TGTGCCAGCAGTTTGAGGGTTAGGAGAGAGACCCAGTACTTC

clone_size: few
v_call: TRBV4-3
d_call: TRBD1
j_call: TRBJ2-7
cdr3_aa: CASSQGARGRYEQYF
cdr3_nt: TGCGCCAGCAGCCAAGGGGCCAGGGGGCGATACGAGCAGTACTTC

clone_size: many
v_call: TRBV15
d_call: .
j_call: TRBJ2-3
cdr3_aa: CATSKKYGLGTSDTQYF
cdr3_nt: TGTGCCACCAGCAAAAAATACGGACTGGGCACTTCAGATACGCAGTATTTT

clone_size: once
v_call: TRBV29-1
d_call: .
j_call: TRBJ1-2
cdr3_aa: CSVARGTTNYGYTF
cdr3_nt: TGCAGCGTTGCGAGAGGGACCACTAACTATGGCTACACCTTC

clone_size: few
v_call: TRBV7-2
d_call: .
j_call: TRBJ2-1
cdr3_aa: CASSSRSTSYNEQFF
cdr3_nt: TGTGCCAGCAGCTCCCGCTCGACTAGCTACAATGAGCAGTTCTTC

clone_size: few
v_call: TRBV5-1
d_call: TRBD1
j_call: TRBJ1-2
cdr3_aa: CASSLGGQGAFGYTF
cdr3_nt: TGCGCCAGCAGCCTCGGTGGACAGGGGGCCTTTGGCTACACCTTC

clone_size: .
v_call: TRBV12-3/TRBV12-4
d_call: .
j_call: TRBJ2-1
cdr3_aa: CASSLRLASDEQFF
cdr3_nt: TGTGCCAGCAGTTTACGGCTAGCTTCGGATGAGCAGTTCTTC

clone_size: many
v_call: TRBV11-2
d_call: .
j_call: TRBJ2-5
cdr3_aa: CASSLDSPGLIQETQYF
cdr3_nt: TGTGCCAGCAGCTTAGATTCCCCGGGACTCATACAAGAGACCCAGTACTTC

clone_size: few
v_call: TRBV4-1
d_call: .
j_call: TRBJ1-6
cdr3_aa: CASSQETSPLHF
cdr3_nt: TGCGCCAGCAGCCAAGAGACTTCACCCCTCCACTTT

clone_size: few
v_call: TRBV5-1
d_call: .
j_call: TRBJ2-2
cdr3_aa: CASTTQGKNTGELFF
cdr3_nt: TGCGCCAGCACCACTCAAGGGAAGAACACCGGGGAGCTGTTTTTT

clone_size: few
v_call: TRBV7-8
d_call: .
j_call: TRBJ2-4
cdr3_aa: CASSLGGVQYF
cdr3_nt: TGTGCCAGCAGCTTAGGTGGCGTTCAGTACTTC

clone_size: .
v_call: TRBV10-3
d_call: TRBD1
j_call: TRBJ2-7
cdr3_aa: CANGQVYEQYF
cdr3_nt: TGTGCCAACGGACAGGTGTACGAGCAGTACTTC

clone_size: few
v_call: TRBV9
d_call: TRBD2
j_call: TRBJ2-5
cdr3_aa: CASSVGLAGMKTQYF
cdr3_nt: TGTGCCAGCAGCGTAGGGCTAGCGGGGATGAAGACCCAGTACTTC

clone_size: few
v_call: TRBV20-1
d_call: TRBD1
j_call: TRBJ2-5
cdr3_aa: CSASYRGRRETQYF
cdr3_nt: TGCAGTGCTAGCTACAGGGGGCGCAGGGAGACCCAGTACTTC

clone_size: few
v_call: TRBV24-1
d_call: TRBD2
j_call: TRBJ2-5
cdr3_aa: CATSDSGTSVEETQYF
cdr3_nt: TGTGCCACCAGTGATTCGGGGACTAGCGTGGAGGAGACCCAGTACTTC

clone_size: .
v_call: TRBV20-1
d_call: TRBD2
j_call: TRBJ2-1
cdr3_aa: CSAKIGRGGSYNEQFF
cdr3_nt: TGCAGTGCTAAAATCGGGAGGGGGGGCTCCTACAATGAGCAGTTCTTC

clone_size: few
v_call: TRBV6-1
d_call: TRBD2
j_call: TRBJ2-5
cdr3_aa: CASRRTSGGGQETQYF
cdr3_nt: TGTGCCAGCAGAAGGACTAGCGGGGGAGGACAAGAGACCCAGTACTTC

clone_size: .
v_call: TRBV5-1
d_call: .
j_call: TRBJ2-1
cdr3_aa: CASSLSLPVASYNEQFF
cdr3_nt: TGCGCCAGCAGCTTGTCTTTGCCGGTGGCATCCTACAATGAGCAGTTCTTC

clone_size: .
v_call: TRBV7-3
d_call: TRBD2
j_call: TRBJ2-3
cdr3_aa: CASSLRGTSGTDTQYF
cdr3_nt: TGTGCCAGCAGCTTAAGGGGGACTAGCGGCACAGATACGCAGTATTTT